The sequence of this T cell receptor beta chain was determined in a study of blood T cell repertoires in COVID-19. Across the whole study: Material from acute and convalescent COVID-19 was sourced from the United States, Italy and Spain. PBMCs, B-cell-depleted T cells, or T cells provided the cDNA or gDNA that made up the material.

Clones were read by immunoSEQ multiplex PCR, and TCRdb kept only the in-frame ones, dropping some. Among around 130,000 clones listed, about 88% were seen once. Germline V gene lookup returns CDR1 MNHNS and CDR2 SASEGT. CDR3 length: 15 amino acids. Trimming left V 3 bases short and J 6 bases short, with 15 bases between. This study enrolled people aged 18 to 89 from roughly 22 US geographic areas. Participant-reported clinical history was the basis for cohort assignment. The sequenced sample consisted of PBMCs or T cells enriched from blood (not recorded which). The receptor's source is a man between 35 and 55 years old with acute COVID-19. V and J are TRBV6-1 and TRBJ1-5; perhaps TRBD1 as D (6 bases). CDR3 coding DNA: TGTGCCAGCAGTGAGTGGGGGGGCGCAGGTCAGCCCCAGCATTTT. This sequence encodes CASSEWGGAGQPQHF.